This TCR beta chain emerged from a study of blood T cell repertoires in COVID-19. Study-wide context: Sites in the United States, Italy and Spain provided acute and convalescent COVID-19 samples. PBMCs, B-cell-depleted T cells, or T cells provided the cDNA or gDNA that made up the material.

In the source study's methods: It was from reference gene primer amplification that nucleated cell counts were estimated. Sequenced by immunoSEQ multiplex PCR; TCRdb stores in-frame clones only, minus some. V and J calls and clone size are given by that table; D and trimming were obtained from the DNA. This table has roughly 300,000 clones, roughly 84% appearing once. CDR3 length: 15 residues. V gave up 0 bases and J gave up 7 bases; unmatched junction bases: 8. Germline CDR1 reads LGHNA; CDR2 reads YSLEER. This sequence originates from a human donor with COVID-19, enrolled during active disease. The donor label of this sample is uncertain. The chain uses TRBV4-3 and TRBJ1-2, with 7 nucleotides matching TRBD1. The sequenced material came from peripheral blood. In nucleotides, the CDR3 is TGCGCCAGCAGCCAAGAACAGGGGTTTCAGTCTGGCTACACCTTC. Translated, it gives CASSQEQGFQSGYTF.